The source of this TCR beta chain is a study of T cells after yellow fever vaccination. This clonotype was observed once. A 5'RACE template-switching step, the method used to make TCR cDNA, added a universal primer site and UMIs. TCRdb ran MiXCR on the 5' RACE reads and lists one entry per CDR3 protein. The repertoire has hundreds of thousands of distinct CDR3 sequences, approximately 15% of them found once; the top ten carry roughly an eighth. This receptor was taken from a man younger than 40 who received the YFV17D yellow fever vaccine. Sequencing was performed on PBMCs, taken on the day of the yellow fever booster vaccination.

CDR3 nucleotides: TGCAGCACCGCGCGGGGTTACAATGAGCAGTTCTTC. Translated: CSTARGYNEQFF. The V and J genes are TRBV20-1 and TRBJ2-1; a weak D match, TRBD2 (6 bases). The CDR3 length is 12 residues. Germline values: CDR1 DFQATT, CDR2 SNEGSKA (reference sequence).